The 3 T cell receptor beta chains given below trace back to one sample, sequenced in a study of cytomegalovirus exposure and HLA in healthy donors (TCRdb year 2017). Library preparation employed the immunoSEQ multiplex PCR assay. A mixture of 60 forward primers for TCR Vbeta segments and 13 reverse primers for TCR Jbeta segments was used in the multiplex PCR. Imported from immuneACCESS, the table was reduced by TCRdb to in-frame sequences with V and J called. These copies leave out some clones; in studies compared against another copy, an unresolved V gene accounts for under half, and the cause of the remainder is not known. Present in this sample are 170,000 or so clones, more than 60% of which were seen just once. The biggest ten clones account for around 3.1% of the sample. Sequenced sample: PBMCs. These receptors came from a woman aged 45-65 years in good health and CMV-seropositive.

The genes are TRBV4-2 and TRBJ1-2, with D perhaps matching TRBD1 (6 bases). V was pared by 0 bases and J by 11 bases, with 16 bases between. Germline V gives CDR1 LGHNA, CDR2 YNFKEQ. This CDR3 region has 14 residues. This chain's CDR3 is CASSQDPGEGVYTF. The CDR3 DNA follows: TGTGCCAGCAGCCAAGACCCAGGGGAGGGAGTTTACACCTTC.

The gene calls are TRBV15 and TRBJ2-5; TRBD1 might be the D (5 bases). The CDR3 runs to 13 residues. The V end was cut by 2 bases, the J end by 4 bases, with 8 bases between. Germline V gives CDR1 LNHNV, CDR2 YYDKDF (reference sequence). CDR3 bases: TGTGCCACCAGCAGAAATCAGGGAGAGACCCAGTACTTC. This sequence encodes CATSRNQGETQYF.

The genes are TRBV6-5 and TRBJ1-3, with TRBD1 as a possible D gene (6 bases). The germline V gene encodes CDR1 MNHEY and CDR2 SVGAGI. V was pared by 2 bases and J by 0 bases, with 8 bases between. The CDR3 runs to 15 residues. CDR3 protein: CASSYQGSSGNTIYF. The CDR3, as DNA: TGTGCCAGCAGTTACCAGGGGAGCTCTGGAAACACCATATATTTT.